This T cell receptor (beta chain) comes out of a study of CD8 T cells in Susac syndrome (dated by TCRdb to 2018 to 2020). In terms of the full investigation: Repertoire sequencing was used to test whether CD8+ T cell activation and differentiation in Susac syndrome was antigen driven. The study compared CD8+ T cell repertoire clonality among 11 to 12 healthy donors, roughly 14 Susac syndrome patients and about 16 multiple sclerosis patients.

Taken from cysteine to phenylalanine, the CDR3 has 12 residues. Only the CDR3 portion is preserved as DNA: 36 bases, with reading frame beginning at the first base. For CDR1 and CDR2, the germline V gene (reference sequence) lists SEHNR and FQNEAQ. The V and J ends are trimmed by 4 bases and 10 bases, leaving 8 bases between them. Peripheral blood CD8+ and CD4+ T cells from healthy donors, Susac syndrome patients and multiple sclerosis patients were profiled using high-throughput TCR beta sequencing. Treatment-naive patients with stable or active relapsing-remitting disease fulfilling revised McDonald criteria were used as multiple sclerosis controls. CD8+ TEMRA cells were enriched by FACS, while bulk CD8+ and CD4+ T cells were purified by magnetic negative isolation. Blood was collected in EDTA tubes and processed within 24 hours, with PBMCs isolated through density gradient centrifugation. PBMCs intended for TCR sequencing were cryopreserved in liquid nitrogen and were subsequently thawed in a 37 degrees C water bath. A purity of at least 90% was achieved for sorted or isolated CD4+, CD8+ and CD8+ TEMRA cells.

Notes on this clonotype: Its target antigen remains unknown. Base qualities are not provided; no much larger clone lies one nucleotide away.

RNA was extracted using the RNeasy kit, and roughly 0.5 to 1 ug of the RNA was reverse transcribed with random hexamers. TCR beta CDR3 regions were amplified with the immunoSEQ multiplex PCR assay covering 54 Vbeta and 13 Jbeta segments. PCR amplification bias was corrected using a synthetic template baseline for primer optimization and computational correction. On the authors' methods: Reads were annotated to V, D and J genes according to IMGT and were analyzed with immunoSEQ Analyzer, with only productive sequences retained. Clonality was calculated as one minus the Shannon entropy normalized by log2 of the number of productive unique sequences. For each patient and control, public and private clones were evaluated within the 100 most prevalent clones. Susac-specific clones were defined as absent from healthy and MS cohorts, 1052 published viral clones and other ImmuneACCESS disease sequences. Using fastp trimming at Q25 and MiXCR clonotype assembly, TCRdb reanalyzed the public sequencing data and kept in-frame beta chains. When rows share a CDR3 protein, they turn into one entry using the most common DNA and genes. TCRdb assigned the V and J calls; the authors' analysis was not used. This sample gives around 79,000 distinct CDR3 sequences in total; about 94% of them show up just once. Of the sample, 0.35% to 0.5% is held by the ten largest clones.

Summary of the overall study and its limitations: The number of individuals in the TCR sequencing and HLA analysis was recognized as being relatively small.

The rearrangement joined TRBV7-9 to TRBJ1-6; no D gene can be assigned with confidence. Sequencing was done on a sample of CD8+ T cells from PBMCs. The sequence was obtained from a human donor with multiple sclerosis. The base sequence is TGTGCCAGCAGCTCCCCCCGGTCACCCCTCCACTTT. Its translation is CASSSPRSPLHF.